The TCR beta chain under discussion was sequenced for a study of naive and memory T cell subsets. This clonotype was found many times. An equimolar mix of two oligonucleotides served as the beta constant-region primer for TRBC1 and TRBC2. MiXCR, run by TCRdb on the UMI-ligation and nested PCR reads, gives a single entry per CDR3 protein. Among some 87,000 distinct CDR3 sequences listed, 7% were seen once. This CDR3 region has 15 residues. In germline, CDR1 is DFQATT, CDR2 SNEGSKA (reference sequence). V lost 1 base to trimming and J lost 8 bases, with 17 bases between them. Sequenced sample: central memory CD4+ T cells from blood. This receptor was obtained from a human donor in good health. The chain links TRBV20-1 to TRBJ1-4; no firm D call. CDR3 sequence: CSARGAIGAREKLFF. In nucleotides, the CDR3 is TGCAGTGCTAGAGGTGCTATCGGCGCGCGCGAAAAACTGTTTTTT.